This TCR beta chain was recovered during a study of blood T cell repertoires in COVID-19. Study at large: The origin of the acute and convalescent COVID-19 samples was the United States, Italy and Spain.

The Seattle site enrolled patients during active infection and followed them longitudinally. Per the original methods: Reference gene primer amplification in the assay estimated nucleated cell counts. This table comes from immunoSEQ multiplex PCR, and its TCRdb copy is limited to in-frame clones, with some not included. The D gene and trimming were derived from the DNA, and the V and J assignments and clone size from that table. The sample consists of fewer than 300,000 clones, approximately 85% of them appearing once. CDR1 is MDHEN, CDR2 SYDVKM, per germline. The CDR3 has 14 amino acids. The V segment lost 6 bases and the J segment 9 bases; nucleotides outside the gene matches: 9.

This clonotype was sampled from a human donor with COVID-19, enrolled during active disease. The donor label of this sample is uncertain. Sequencing input: peripheral blood. The chain has TRBV28 and TRBJ2-1; 9 bases map to TRBD2. CDR3 loop: CASRPGGRAGEQFF. The CDR3 DNA is TGTGCCAGCAGGCCCGGCGGGAGGGCGGGTGAGCAGTTCTTC.